The source of this T cell receptor (beta chain) is a study of shared clonotypes between healthy human individuals. Samples underwent the assay at deep level. Data came from immunoSEQ multiplex PCR; TCRdb stores just in-frame clones and leaves some out. The data contain 1,500,000 or so clones, 98% to 99% of them singletons. All participating donors were Caucasian adults from Nashville, Tennessee. The ends lost 3 bases at V and 1 base at J; junction bases unmatched: 3. Germline assignment: CDR1 MNHEY and CDR2 SMNVEV (reference sequence). There are 15 residues in the CDR3. Regarding this clone: Antigen unknown.

Findings and limits, study-wide: Memory subsets had estimated richness that was generally smaller than that of naive subsets.

This clonotype originated in a young man in good health. The chain couples TRBV27 to TRBJ2-7; 10 bases fit TRBD1. Sequenced: naive CD4+ T cells sorted from blood. Subset reported: CD45RA+ positively selected. CDR3 in amino acids: CASSFRDRGSYEQYF. The CDR3 coding sequence is TGTGCCAGCAGTTTCAGGGACAGGGGTTCCTACGAGCAGTACTTC.